The 28 T cell receptor beta chains listed next were all sequenced from one sample in a study of T-cell memory formation after mild COVID-19. A single record per CDR3 protein comes from TCRdb applying MiXCR to the 5' RACE reads. The repertoire holds under 650,000 distinct CDR3 sequences, with about 20% as singletons. Sequences were obtained from PBMCs or a T cell subset sorted from them (not recorded which). The source of these receptors is an adult woman who had mild COVID-19 (a few samples of this study predate the infection). Cell type and time point are not known.

This chain connects TRBV7-6 to TRBJ2-3; no reliable D call. The CDR3 runs to 14 residues. From germline, CDR1 is SGHVS and CDR2 FNYEAQ. Trimming cost V 5 bases and J 2 bases, with 11 bases left between them. The CDR3 loop is CASSTQDPTDTQYF. The CDR3 nucleotides read TGTGCCAGCAGCACGCAGGACCCCACAGATACGCAGTATTTT.

This clonotype turned up a few times. This chain links TRBV15 with TRBJ2-1; the D is unclear. V lost 2 bases and J lost 11, with 13 bases in between. Germline CDR1 LNHNV, CDR2 YYDKDF (reference sequence). The length of the CDR3 is 13 residues. The CDR3 here is CATSRLIGIKQFF. CDR3 nucleotides: TGTGCCACCAGCAGATTGATAGGTATTAAGCAGTTCTTC.

V usage is TRBV20-1 and J usage is TRBJ2-7, with TRBD2 matching 8 bases. Germline CDR1 and CDR2: DFQATT and SNEGSKA (reference sequence). CDR3 length equals 14 residues. With V trimmed by 7 bases and J by 0 bases, 8 bases remained unmatched. In DNA, the CDR3 is TGCAGTGTTCTGACCGGGACTAGCTCCTACGAGCAGTACTTC. Translation gives CSVLTGTSSYEQYF.

The rearrangement uses TRBV13 and TRBJ2-3; 7 nucleotides agree with TRBD1. There are 15 residues in the CDR3. CDR1 is PRHDT and CDR2 is FYEKMQ in the germline V gene (reference sequence). V was pared by 0 bases and J by 4 bases, with 4 bases of the junction left unmatched. CDR3 in DNA: TGTGCCAGCAGCTTAGGAGGGGGCGCAGCAGATACGCAGTATTTT. It encodes CASSLGGGAADTQYF.

The chain uses TRBV15 and TRBJ2-7, with D possibly being TRBD2 (5 bases). The CDR3 has 13 amino acids. V was trimmed by 8 bases and J by 7 bases, leaving 18 bases between them. Germline V gene lookup returns CDR1 LNHNV and CDR2 YYDKDF (reference sequence). For the CDR3, the DNA is TGTGCCACCGTAGAGACTCTTTCGGGAGAGCAGTACTTC. Protein product: CATVETLSGEQYF.

The chain carries TRBV5-1 and TRBJ2-5; possible D gene TRBD2, 6 bases. The V end lost 0 bases, the J end lost 5 bases, and 11 bases lay between the germline ends. CDR3 length equals 14 residues. The V gene's germline CDR1 is SGHRS and CDR2 YFSETQ. The CDR3 reads CASSLGRAGETQYF. For the CDR3, the DNA is TGCGCCAGCAGCTTGGGGAGGGCCGGTGAGACCCAGTACTTC.

DNA of the CDR3: TGCGCCAGCAGCCAAGATCGTGAGACAGGACGTGGCTACACCTTC. Amino acid sequence: CASSQDRETGRGYTF. The chain combines TRBV4-3 with TRBJ1-2, with a weak D call TRBD1 (6 bases). Germline loops: CDR1 LGHNA, CDR2 YSLEER. The CDR3 extends over 15 amino acids. V was clipped by 0 bases and J by 7 bases, with 15 bases between them.

CDR3 amino acids: CASSLAAGAPYGYTF. CDR3 coding DNA: TGCGCCAGCAGCTTGGCGGCAGGGGCCCCCTATGGCTACACCTTC. The chain couples TRBV5-1 to TRBJ1-2; tentatively, D is TRBD1 (6 bases). Trimming removed 0 bases from V and 4 bases from J, with 13 bases in between. CDR1 and CDR2 (germline): SGHRS, YFSETQ. This CDR3 is 15 amino acids long.

Many counts were recorded for this clonotype. This rearrangement joins TRBV12-3 or TRBV12-4 to TRBJ2-1; 15 bases match TRBD2. V trimming: 4 bases; J trimming: 7 bases; junction bases outside the gene matches: 5. CDR3 length: 16 residues. The CDR3 spells CASSSRTSGRENEQFF. The CDR3 DNA sequence: TGTGCCAGCAGTTCGAGGACTAGCGGGAGGGAGAATGAGCAGTTCTTC.

The CDR3 DNA is TGTGCCAGCAGTTACTCCGGGCCCCGCGGGAATGAAAAACTGTTTTTT. This gives the protein CASSYSGPRGNEKLFF. The rearrangement links TRBV6-5 to TRBJ1-4; D is ambiguous. Germline V gene lookup returns CDR1 MNHEY and CDR2 SVGAGI. Trimming cost V 0 bases and J 5 bases, with 13 bases left between them. This CDR3 is built from 16 residues.

The J gene is TRBJ1-5, the V gene TRBV6-6, with D uncertain. The CDR3 sequence is 14 residues long. The V gene's germline CDR1 is MNHNY and CDR2 SVGAGI (reference sequence). V was shortened by 5 bases and J by 0 bases, with 8 bases between the two germline ends. CDR3 region: CASSQLYSNQPQHF. DNA for the CDR3: TGTGCCAGCAGTCAGCTGTATAGCAATCAGCCCCAGCATTTT.

The rearrangement links TRBV7-3 to TRBJ2-1; TRBD2 agrees at 7 bases. Germline V CDR1 and CDR2: SGHTA, FQGTGA. This CDR3 is 16 amino acids long. J lost 3 bases, V lost 5 bases, and 10 bases had no gene match. CDR3 nucleotides: TGTGCCAGCAGCGAAGACTTCGCGGGAGACTACAATGAGCAGTTCTTC. It translates to CASSEDFAGDYNEQFF.

Only a few counts were recorded for this clonotype. The CDR3 DNA follows: TGCGCCAGCAGCCGAAGGCGGTTCGACGAGCAGTACTTC. Translated: CASSRRRFDEQYF. This chain links TRBV4-3 with TRBJ2-7; D remains ambiguous. CDR1 is LGHNA, CDR2 YSLEER, per germline. CDR3 length: 13 amino acids. With 4 bases removed from V and 5 bases from J, the gap between germline ends came to 12 bases.

This clonotype was picked up many times. This rearrangement joins TRBV4-2 to TRBJ2-3; 7 bases match TRBD2. CDR1 LGHNA and CDR2 YNFKEQ come from the germline V gene. This CDR3 has 18 residues. After removal of 0 bases from V and 4 bases from J, the junction contained 13 bases not matched to a gene. CDR3 region: CASSQEPGGGRGADTQYF. In DNA form, the CDR3 reads TGTGCCAGCAGCCAAGAACCTGGCGGCGGGAGAGGGGCAGATACGCAGTATTTT.

The rearrangement links TRBV19 to TRBJ1-1; the match to TRBD1 covers 8 bases. This CDR3 has 15 amino acids. The junction had 4 bases not matched to a gene; V was cut back by 4 bases and J by 0 bases. Germline CDR1 is LNHDA and CDR2 is SQIVND (reference sequence). The CDR3 loop reads CASSKGTGLNTEAFF. DNA of the CDR3: TGTGCCAGTAGTAAAGGGACAGGATTGAACACTGAAGCTTTCTTT. Variable domain in full (rest from reference TRBV19 and TRBJ1-1): DGGITQSPKYLFRKEGQNVTLSCEQNLNHDAMYWYRQDPGQGLRLIYYSQIVNDFQKGDIAEGYSVSREKKESFPLTVTSAQKNPTAFYLCASSKGTGLNTEAFFGQGTRLTVV.

The V gene is TRBV24-1, the J gene TRBJ2-2; D ambiguous. Trimming removed 3 bases from V and 3 bases from J, with 7 bases in between. The V gene's germline CDR1 is KGHDR and CDR2 SFDVKD. The CDR3 is 14 amino acids. CDR3: CATSDTRDTGELFF. CDR3 nucleotides: TGTGCCACCAGTGATACAAGAGACACCGGGGAGCTGTTTTTT.

V and J are TRBV7-2 and TRBJ2-3; no firm D call. V shed 2 bases and J shed 0 bases, with 15 bases lying between them. The CDR3 loop spans 17 amino acids. Germline loops: CDR1 SGHTA, CDR2 FQGNSA. The CDR3, as DNA: TGTGCCAGCAGCTTATACTCCCCACGGGTTAGCACAGATACGCAGTATTTT. Residues: CASSLYSPRVSTDTQYF.

The sample holds one count of this clonotype. This chain uses TRBV6-2 or TRBV6-3 with TRBJ2-7; D gene ambiguous. Germline V gives CDR1 MNHEY, CDR2 SVGEGT. Trimming stripped 7 bases from V and 4 bases from J, with 14 bases between. CDR3 length equals 13 residues. The CDR3 region has the DNA TGTGCCAGCACCTCCCTTCTACCGTACGAGCAGTACTTC. Its protein is CASTSLLPYEQYF.

The rearrangement links TRBV24-1 to TRBJ1-5; no clear D. CDR3 length: 12 amino acids. Germline V lookup: CDR1 KGHDR, CDR2 SFDVKD. V was pared by 5 bases and J by 4 bases, with 5 bases between. The CDR3 region has the DNA TGTGCCACCAGTGCCCAGAATCAGCCCCAGCATTTT. Its translation: CATSAQNQPQHF.

This clonotype appeared many times. The chain recombines TRBV5-1 with TRBJ2-1; 8 nucleotides line up with TRBD1. The CDR3 runs to 15 residues. Trimming cost V 4 bases and J 3 bases; bases outside gene matches: 6. Germline V gene lookup returns CDR1 SGHRS and CDR2 YFSETQ. CDR3 DNA sequence: TGCGCCAGCAGCCTTCGGACAGGGAGCTACAATGAGCAGTTCTTC. The encoded protein is CASSLRTGSYNEQFF.

Only a few counts were recorded for this clonotype. The gene calls are TRBV15 and TRBJ2-3; TRBD2 agrees at 10 bases. The V gene end was trimmed by 2 bases and the J gene end by 3 bases; junction bases not matched to a gene: 2. Germline V gene sequence: CDR1 LNHNV, CDR2 YYDKDF (reference sequence). The CDR3 is 15 amino acids. This CDR3 reads CATSRLAGVTDTQYF. DNA for the CDR3: TGTGCCACCAGCAGACTAGCGGGAGTTACAGATACGCAGTATTTT. The complete variable domain, with remaining parts taken from reference TRBV15 and TRBJ2-3, reads DAMVIQNPRYQVTQFGKPVTLSCSQTLNHNVMYWYQQKSSQAPKLLFHYYDKDFNNEADTPDNFQSRRPNTSFCFLDIRSPGLGDTAMYLCATSRLAGVTDTQYFGPGTRLTVL.

This clonotype showed up just a few times. The chain has TRBV6-2 or TRBV6-3 and TRBJ2-3; D is ambiguous. With 6 bases removed from V and 5 bases from J, the gap between germline ends came to 9 bases. This CDR3 is built from 12 residues. Germline V gives CDR1 MNHEY, CDR2 SVGEGT. CDR3 nucleotides: TGTGCCAGCAGACTGTATGAAGATACGCAGTATTTT. Translation gives CASRLYEDTQYF.

The gene calls are TRBV18 and TRBJ2-7; 7 nucleotides line up with TRBD1. Germline-derived CDR1 and CDR2 are KGHSH and LQKENI. The CDR3 is 14 amino acids. Trimming removed 3 bases from V and 2 bases from J; junction bases left unmatched: 4. The CDR3 DNA follows: TGTGCCAGCTCACCCGAAGGGACAGCCTACGAGCAGTACTTC. Its translation: CASSPEGTAYEQYF.

The V gene is TRBV5-1, the J gene TRBJ2-5, with D possibly matching TRBD2 (5 bases). The CDR3 extends over 15 amino acids. With 4 bases removed from V and 1 base from J, the gap between germline ends came to 14 bases. Germline-derived CDR1 and CDR2 are SGHRS and YFSETQ. As DNA, the CDR3 is TGCGCCAGCAGCAACTCACTAGAGCTCCAAGAGACCCAGTACTTC. Residues: CASSNSLELQETQYF.

The sample holds a few counts of this clonotype. V gene TRBV29-1 combines with J gene TRBJ2-1, with TRBD1 identical over 11 bases. There are 15 residues in the CDR3. The V segment lost 7 bases and the J segment 9 bases; nucleotides outside the gene matches: 14. Germline CDR1 is SQVTM and CDR2 is ANQGSEA. The CDR3 DNA is TGCAGCGCAGAAGGGGGACAGGGGGGTTCCGGTGAGCAGTTCTTC. It translates to CSAEGGQGGSGEQFF.

This chain uses TRBV7-2 with TRBJ2-7; 10 bases map to TRBD2. The ends lost 3 bases at V and 7 bases at J; junction bases unmatched: 9. CDR3 size: 15 residues. Germline loops: CDR1 SGHTA, CDR2 FQGNSA. The CDR3 DNA follows: TGTGCCAGCAGCTTCTCCAGCGGGGGGGCCTGGGAGCAGTACGTC. Protein: CASSFSSGGAWEQYV.

This clonotype has ten or more counts. The chain has TRBV18 and TRBJ2-7, with 9 bases aligning to TRBD1. The CDR3 is 15 amino acids. The trim removed 4 bases at V and 2 bases at J, leaving 6 bases unmatched. From germline, CDR1 is KGHSH and CDR2 LQKENI. In nucleotides, the CDR3 is TGTGCCAGCTCACTAGCTCGGACAGGGGCCTACGAGCAGTACTTC. Amino acids: CASSLARTGAYEQYF.

This clonotype was seen more than once but under ten times. The V gene is TRBV6-6, the J gene TRBJ2-1; TRBD2 matches 7 bases. Unmatched junction bases numbered 9, after V lost 8 bases and J lost 5 bases. The CDR3 has 14 residues. The V gene's germline CDR1 is MNHNY and CDR2 SVGAGI (reference sequence). The CDR3, as DNA: TGTGCCAGCGGGGGGGGTGTAGGGAACAATGAGCAGTTCTTC. It specifies CASGGGVGNNEQFF.